Sequencing of this TCR beta chain was carried out in a study of shared clonotypes between healthy human individuals. The test was conducted at deep level. Here immunoSEQ multiplex PCR was the method, and the copy in TCRdb shows in-frame clones only, minus some. The table records under 1,900,000 clones, approximately 98.5% of them present only once. Study conclusions and caveats: There were few donors, and this limited the genetic and exposure-history diversity represented.

Trimming shortened V by 5 bases and J by 1 base, and 10 bases separated the two germline ends. The CDR3 totals 14 residues. From germline, CDR1 is SGHTA and CDR2 FQGTGA. In the case of this clone: Its antigen is not known.

From CD4+ cells came CD45RA+ naive and CD45RA-negative memory subsets. Sample: naive CD4+ T cells sorted from blood. The subset: CD45RA+ positively selected. The V and J genes are TRBV7-3 and TRBJ2-3; D is perhaps TRBD1 or TRBD2 (5 bases each). The TCR was taken from a man younger than 40 in good health. DNA for the CDR3: TGTGCCAGCAGCCGGGACCGACGCACAGATACGCAGTATTTT. This sequence encodes CASSRDRRTDTQYF.